Presented here are 30 T cell receptor beta chains from one specimen sequenced in a study of molecular identifiers for immune sequencing clone quantification. Each CDR3 protein gets one entry after TCRdb re-called the PCR reads with MiXCR. Of some 66,000 distinct CDR3 sequences in the sample, over 15% were seen once. The material sequenced was naive CD8+ T cells from blood, with Jurkat cell RNA spiked in. Sample subset: FACS-sorted CD8+CD4-CCR7+CD45RA+ naive T cells. The origin of the receptors is a human donor in good health. Some libraries in this study had Jurkat cell RNA spiked in.

Ten or more counts support this clonotype. The J gene is TRBJ2-1, the V gene TRBV11-3, with 8 bases identical to TRBD2. V was pared by 1 base and J by 9 bases, with 14 bases of the junction left unmatched. Germline V CDR1 and CDR2: SGHNT, YENEEA. This CDR3 comprises 17 residues. The CDR3 sequence is CASSLGSLEAGAGEQFF. As DNA, the CDR3 is TGTGCCAGCAGCTTAGGCAGCCTTGAAGCGGGAGCCGGTGAGCAGTTCTTC.

This clonotype was picked up a small number of times. Just one base apart from a much larger clone, this may be a read error. The chain is built from TRBV4-1 and TRBJ2-7, with D perhaps given as TRBD1 or TRBD2 (5 bases each). CDR3 length: 15 residues. Trimming removed 1 base at V and 2 bases at J, with 12 bases between. Germline assignment: CDR1 MGHRA and CDR2 YSYEKL. CDR3 residues: CASSQGGALAYEQYF. The CDR3 DNA is TGCGCCAGCAGCCAAGGAGGGGCTCTGGCCTACGAGCAGTACTTC.

The chain links TRBV15 to TRBJ2-7, with 12 positions matching TRBD2. There are 15 residues in the CDR3. With V trimmed by 4 bases and J by 4 bases, 5 bases remained unmatched. Germline assignment: CDR1 LNHNV and CDR2 YYDKDF (reference sequence). The DNA of the CDR3 is TGTGCCACCAGCAAATCCGGACTAGCGGGGTACGAGCAGTACTTC. Residues: CATSKSGLAGYEQYF.

This clonotype is deemed medium-sized (0.01 to 0.1%). V usage is TRBV28 and J usage is TRBJ2-1; 9 bases fit TRBD2. Per germline, CDR1 MDHEN and CDR2 SYDVKM. V lost 3 bases and J lost 9; bases outside the gene matches: 9. The CDR3 is 15 residues long. In DNA, the CDR3 is TGTGCCAGCAGTTTTCCGCGGGAGGGCCGGGTTGAGCAGTTCTTC. Amino acid sequence: CASSFPREGRVEQFF. Using reference TRBV28 and TRBJ2-1 for the parts outside the CDR3, the full variable domain is DVKVTQSSRYLVKRTGEKVFLECVQDMDHENMFWYRQDPGLGLRLIYFSYDVKMKEKGDIPEGYSVSREKKERFSLILESASTNQTSMYLCASSFPREGRVEQFFGPGTRLTVL.

This clonotype appeared once. The V and J genes are TRBV9 and TRBJ1-4, with D perhaps TRBD1 (5 bases). Germline values: CDR1 SGDLS, CDR2 YYNGEE. V lost 6 bases and J 5 bases, leaving 14 bases between the germline ends. The CDR3 runs 14 residues. The CDR3 DNA is TGTGCCAGCAACCCACGGGGGATGAATGAAAAACTGTTTTTT. This gives the protein CASNPRGMNEKLFF.

This clonotype was observed many times. The gene calls are TRBV2 and TRBJ2-7; maybe TRBD1 (7 bases). V was pared by 0 bases and J by 4 bases, with 10 bases between. CDR1 is SNHLY, CDR2 FYNNEI, per germline. The CDR3 sequence is 14 residues long. Here the CDR3 DNA reads TGTGCCAGCAGTGAAGCGCCAGGGGGGTACGAGCAGTACTTC. Amino acids: CASSEAPGGYEQYF.

There are many counts of this clonotype. The chain joins TRBV18 to TRBJ2-7, with unresolved D. The germline V gene encodes CDR1 KGHSH and CDR2 LQKENI. The CDR3 consists of 13 residues. V lost 4 bases, J lost 3 bases, and 10 bases lay in between. In nucleotides, the CDR3 is TGTGCCAGCTCACGACCCGACATCTACGAGCAGTACTTC. Encoded protein: CASSRPDIYEQYF.

This clonotype was counted at least ten times. This chain uses TRBV20-1 with TRBJ2-7; 9 bases align to TRBD1. There are 17 residues in the CDR3. Germline V gives CDR1 DFQATT, CDR2 SNEGSKA (reference sequence). V shed 2 bases and J 1 base; nucleotides not matched to a gene: 12. DNA of the CDR3: TGCAGTGCTAGAATTCCTCGGACAGGGGTAGAGTCCTACGAGCAGTACTTC. As protein: CSARIPRTGVESYEQYF.

This clonotype was seen many times. The chain joins TRBV11-2 to TRBJ2-3; D might be TRBD1 (5 bases). V dropped 1 base and J dropped 2 bases, with 13 bases sitting between them. The CDR3 has 16 residues. Germline V gene lookup returns CDR1 SGHAT and CDR2 FQNNGV. Here the CDR3 reads CASSLGFRAPTDTQYF. The DNA for the CDR3 is TGTGCCAGCAGCTTAGGTTTCAGGGCCCCCACAGATACGCAGTATTTT.

This clonotype was seen many times. This sequence joins TRBV27 and TRBJ1-1; 7 bases align to TRBD1. This CDR3 has 15 amino acids. Germline values: CDR1 MNHEY, CDR2 SMNVEV (reference sequence). V lost 5 bases, J lost 4 bases, and 10 bases stayed unmatched. CDR3 region: CASSPSPRGATEAFF. The CDR3, as DNA: TGTGCCAGCAGTCCCTCCCCCAGGGGGGCCACTGAAGCTTTCTTT.

This clonotype was found many times. This chain joins TRBV20-1 and TRBJ2-1, with D tentatively TRBD2 (5 bases). V dropped 2 bases and J dropped 3 bases, with 11 bases sitting between them. Germline loops: CDR1 DFQATT, CDR2 SNEGSKA (reference sequence). The CDR3 totals 14 residues. The CDR3 sequence is CSARSPEGYNEQFF. DNA of the CDR3: TGCAGTGCTAGAAGCCCAGAGGGCTACAATGAGCAGTTCTTC.

This clonotype has a count of ten or more. The chain combines TRBV4-3 with TRBJ1-4; TRBD1 is a possible D gene (5 bases). The CDR3 consists of 20 residues. The germline gives CDR1 LGHNA, CDR2 YSLEER. V lost 0 bases, J lost 12 bases, and 32 bases lay in between. CDR3 nucleotides: TGCGCCAGCAGCCAAGATTTAGGGATGGGACCCGAAAAACTGGTGAAGGAACTGTTTTTT. It codes for CASSQDLGMGPEKLVKELFF.

Regarding this clonotype: Sequence at one end of the junction differs from germline and may be a read error. V and J are TRBV27 and TRBJ2-1; TRBD1 agrees at 9 bases. Germline V gene sequence: CDR1 MNHEY, CDR2 SMNVEV (reference sequence). This CDR3 has 13 residues. CDR3 sequence reads: CASSVTGGNEQSF. The CDR3 DNA reads TGTGCCAGCAGTGTGACAGGGGGTAATGAGCAGTCCTTC.

This clonotype was picked up many times. The rearrangement joins TRBV15 to TRBJ2-7; possibly TRBD2 for D (5 bases). Trimming removed 0 bases from V and 7 bases from J, with 13 bases in between. This CDR3 has 14 amino acids. The germline gives CDR1 LNHNV, CDR2 YYDKDF (reference sequence). Here the CDR3 reads CATSRDLGVKEQYF. As DNA, the CDR3 is TGTGCCACCAGCAGAGATCTCGGGGTGAAGGAGCAGTACTTC.

This clonotype was detected only a few times. A read error is possible here, since a much larger clone lies one base away. The conserved phenylalanine or tryptophan normally closing the CDR3 is absent here, so this likely arose from a read error. V is TRBV6-1 and J is TRBJ1-2; tentative D call: TRBD1 (5 bases). Germline values: CDR1 MNHNS, CDR2 SASEGT. V was cut by 1 base and J by 5 bases, with 26 bases left in between. The CDR3 length is 19 residues. The CDR3 here is CASSEVTSGHFQRIYGYTL. Here the CDR3 DNA reads TGTGCCAGCAGTGAAGTTACGTCAGGACACTTCCAGAGGATTTATGGCTACACCCTC.

This clonotype was found many times. The V gene is TRBV4-1, the J gene TRBJ1-2; possible D gene TRBD1, 6 bases. The CDR3 is made up of 14 amino acids. Germline CDR1 is MGHRA and CDR2 is YSYEKL. Trimming took off 6 bases at V and 1 base at J, with 12 bases between the two ends. In DNA, the CDR3 is TGCGCCAGCAGGGGGGGCGGGCTTAACTATGGCTACACCTTC. Encoded protein: CASRGGGLNYGYTF.

As concerns this clonotype: This may be a read error, as it is one base from a much larger clone. The chain couples TRBV29-1 to TRBJ2-1; no clear D. V shed 4 bases and J shed 4 bases, with 14 bases lying between them. The V gene's germline CDR1 is SQVTM and CDR2 ANQGSEA. The CDR3 length is 14 residues. In DNA, the CDR3 is TGCAGCGTTGGGCCAGCGCGATATTACAATGAGCAGTTCTTC. Its protein product is CSVGPARYYNEQFF.

The CDR3 sequence is CASSPVVVSPYNEQFF. The CDR3 DNA reads as TGTGCCAGCAGTCCGGTAGTAGTCTCCCCCTACAATGAGCAGTTCTTC. The chain uses TRBV11-2 and TRBJ2-1; no reliable D call. The CDR3 has 16 amino acids. Trimming left V 6 bases short and J 2 bases short, with 17 bases between. Germline CDR1 reads SGHAT; CDR2 reads FQNNGV.

This clonotype was seen once. One junction end does not reproduce the germline sequence, and a read error may be involved. This chain connects TRBV27 to TRBJ1-1; weak D call: TRBD1 (6 bases). The CDR3 totals 14 residues. Germline V gene data show CDR1 as MNHEY and CDR2 as SMNVEV (reference sequence). Here the CDR3 reads CASGLLGAGAEAFF. As DNA, the CDR3 is TGTGCCAGCGGTTTATTGGGGGCTGGGGCTGAAGCTTTCTTT.

This clonotype appeared once. The CDR3 carries no conserved terminal phenylalanine or tryptophan, so it likely arises from a read error. The chain joins TRBV10-3 to TRBJ2-5; D remains ambiguous. V lost 3 bases to trimming and J lost 0 bases, with 14 bases between them. The germline V gene encodes CDR1 ENHRY and CDR2 SYGVKD. The CDR3 is 16 amino acids. In nucleotides, the CDR3 is TGTGCCATCAGTGACCCTTTTGGTGGAGACCAAGAGACCCAGTACCTC. Translation: CAISDPFGGDQETQYL.

This clonotype was seen many times. J is TRBJ2-7 and V is TRBV10-2; D gene uncertain. With 4 bases removed from V and 0 bases from J, the gap between germline ends came to 16 bases. The CDR3 sequence is 16 residues long. The germline V gene has CDR1 WSHSY and CDR2 SAAADI. The CDR3 here is CASSVLFDVNSYEQYF. The CDR3 bases are TGCGCCAGCAGTGTCCTCTTCGATGTGAACTCCTACGAGCAGTACTTC.

Comments on this clonotype: A much larger clone is a single base away; this may be a read error. This CDR3 is CASSLRGDSGDTIYF. The CDR3 nucleotides are TGTGCCAGCAGCTTAAGAGGTGATTCTGGAGACACCATATATTTT. V usage is TRBV7-8 and J usage is TRBJ1-3; no clear D gene. The CDR3 has 15 residues. CDR1 and CDR2 from the germline V gene are SGHVS and FQNEAQ.

In its sample, this clonotype was seen many times. The chain combines TRBV5-1 with TRBJ2-3, with D hard to call. The CDR3 contains 12 residues. The germline V gene encodes CDR1 SGHRS and CDR2 YFSETQ. V lost 9 bases and J 3 bases, leaving 11 bases between the germline ends. The CDR3 loop reads CAILTSTDTQYF. CDR3 sequence (DNA): TGCGCCATCCTTACCTCGACAGATACGCAGTATTTT.

This clonotype was seen many times. This chain links TRBV30 with TRBJ2-3; 7 nucleotides align to TRBD2. V gave up 5 bases and J gave up 4 bases; unmatched junction bases: 12. CDR1 is GTSNPN and CDR2 is SVGIG in the germline V gene (reference sequence). The CDR3 has 15 residues. CDR3 in DNA: TGTGCCTGGGAACCTTGGGGGAGGGCCGCAGATACGCAGTATTTT. This translates into CAWEPWGRAADTQYF.

This clonotype was counted at least ten times. J is TRBJ2-6 and V is TRBV27; D gene uncertain. Trimming removed 3 bases at V and 0 bases at J, with 6 bases between. CDR1 and CDR2 from the germline V gene are MNHEY and SMNVEV (reference sequence). The CDR3 spans 15 residues. The CDR3 loop is CASSFTFSGANVLTF. The CDR3 coding sequence is TGTGCCAGCAGTTTCACTTTCTCTGGGGCCAACGTCCTGACTTTC.

This clonotype has ten or more counts. CDR3 DNA: TGTGCCAGCAGCCCGGCACTAGCTAGCACAGATACGCAGTATTTT. It specifies CASSPALASTDTQYF. This chain links TRBV7-6 with TRBJ2-3, with D maybe TRBD2 (6 bases). Germline V gene data show CDR1 as SGHVS and CDR2 as FNYEAQ. The CDR3 covers 15 residues. Trimming stripped 5 bases from V and 0 bases from J, with 12 bases between.

This clonotype was seen many times. V is TRBV7-3 and J is TRBJ2-3; 9 positions match TRBD1. Unmatched junction bases numbered 3, after V lost 4 bases and J lost 4 bases. The CDR3 has 14 amino acids. Germline CDR1 is SGHTA and CDR2 is FQGTGA. CDR3 amino acids: CASSSTGGADTQYF. CDR3 bases: TGTGCCAGCAGCTCCACAGGGGGCGCAGATACGCAGTATTTT.

The table lists this clonotype with many counts. V usage is TRBV5-6 and J usage is TRBJ2-4; a possible D gene is TRBD2 (6 bases). Trimming pared 2 bases from V and 1 base from J, leaving 22 bases between. CDR1 and CDR2 (germline): SGHDT, YYEEEE. The CDR3 extends over 19 amino acids. CDR3 DNA: TGTGCCAGCAGCTTAACTCCAGGGCGGGACTTTCGTGCCAAAAACATTCAGTACTTC. Amino acid sequence: CASSLTPGRDFRAKNIQYF.

With respect to this clonotype: A much bigger clone sits one base away, suggesting this may be a read error. Because it lacks the conserved phenylalanine or tryptophan at the end, this CDR3 is likely a read error. V and J are TRBV4-2 and TRBJ2-7, with 14 nucleotides matching TRBD2. V dropped 4 bases and J dropped 7; count of bases not matched to a gene: 6. The V gene's germline CDR1 is LGHNA and CDR2 YNFKEQ. The CDR3 has 15 amino acids. The CDR3 nucleotides read TGTGCCAGCAGCCGGGGACTAGCGGGAGTGTCTGAGCAGTACATC. Amino acids: CASSRGLAGVSEQYI.

A word on this clonotype: A much larger clone is a single base away; this may be a read error. This sequence joins TRBV12-3 or TRBV12-4 and TRBJ1-5; no firm D call. The CDR3 covers 14 residues. CDR3 residues: CASSFGGSNRPQHF. The CDR3 region has the DNA TGTGCCAGCAGTTTTGGTGGTAGCAATCGGCCCCAGCATTTT.